Listed here are 25 T cell receptor beta chains from one sample, sequenced in a study of blood T cell repertoires in COVID-19. Repertoires were generated with immunoSEQ multiplex PCR, while TCRdb's copy carries only in-frame clones and drops some. The table includes 250,000 to 300,000 clones, about 89% detected once. Sequencing was carried out using PBMCs or T cells enriched from blood (not recorded which). These receptors originate from a human donor in a cohort exposed to, infected with or recovered from COVID-19 (not recorded which). The donor label of this sample is uncertain.

The gene calls are TRBV6-6 and TRBJ1-2; 9 positions agree with TRBD1. J was trimmed by 2 bases and V by 2 bases; bases with no gene match: 3. The CDR3 covers 15 residues. The germline CDR1 and CDR2 sequences are MNHNY and SVGAGI (reference sequence). CDR3: CASSYPGQGNYGYTF. CDR3 DNA sequence: TGTGCCAGCAGTTACCCGGGACAGGGAAACTATGGCTACACCTTC.

The chain employs TRBV15 and TRBJ1-5, with D possibly matching TRBD1 (5 bases). V was trimmed by 1 base and J by 4 bases, leaving 11 bases between them. Germline V gene lookup returns CDR1 LNHNV and CDR2 YYDKDF (reference sequence). CDR3 size: 15 residues. CDR3 nucleotides: TGTGCCACCAGCAGAGGACAGAGTACAAATCAGCCCCAGCATTTT. Its protein product is CATSRGQSTNQPQHF.

The chain employs TRBV7-3 and TRBJ1-3, with 7 positions matching TRBD1. V shed 5 bases and J 0 bases; nucleotides not matched to a gene: 4. This CDR3 contains 15 residues. The germline gives CDR1 SGHTA, CDR2 FQGTGA. The CDR3 coding sequence is TGTGCCAGCAGCCTACAGGGGTCCTCTGGAAACACCATATATTTT. Translating it yields CASSLQGSSGNTIYF.

The V and J genes are TRBV18 and TRBJ2-7; 8 nucleotides align to TRBD1. Trimming at V came to 2 bases and at J to 7 bases, leaving 7 bases not matched to a gene. This CDR3 region has 14 residues. Germline V lookup: CDR1 KGHSH, CDR2 LQKENI. The CDR3 nucleotides are TGTGCCAGCTCACCAGGGGACAGGTTTGGGGAGCAGTACTTC. Translating it yields CASSPGDRFGEQYF.

The gene calls are TRBV7-9 and TRBJ2-2, with D tentatively TRBD2 (6 bases). Trimming shortened V by 5 bases and J by 6 bases, and 22 bases separated the two germline ends. The CDR3 length is 17 residues. CDR1 SEHNR and CDR2 FQNEAQ come from the germline V gene (reference sequence). For the CDR3, the DNA is TGTGCCAGCAGCCTACGACCAAGGTTCAGGAGGGCCGGGGAGCTGTTTTTT. Amino acids: CASSLRPRFRRAGELFF.

J is TRBJ2-3 and V is TRBV4-3, with D perhaps matching TRBD1 (7 bases). Germline V lookup: CDR1 LGHNA, CDR2 YSLEER. V gave up 3 bases and J gave up 1 base, with 17 bases separating them. This CDR3 is 17 amino acids long. CDR3 sequence reads: CASSQEPGGGGTDTQYF. The CDR3 DNA is TGCGCCAGCAGCCAGGAGCCAGGGGGAGGTGGCACAGATACGCAGTATTTT.

The chain couples TRBV18 to TRBJ1-1; 10 bases map to TRBD1. Germline V CDR1 and CDR2: KGHSH, LQKENI. The CDR3 runs 14 residues. Trimming cost V 1 base and J 5 bases; bases outside gene matches: 1. The CDR3 sequence: CASSPQDRGTEAFF. CDR3 DNA sequence: TGTGCCAGCTCACCACAGGACAGGGGGACTGAAGCTTTCTTT. Full variable domain (outside the CDR3, taken from reference TRBV18 and TRBJ1-1): NAGVMQNPRHLVRRRGQEARLRCSPMKGHSHVYWYRQLPEEGLKFMVYLQKENIIDESGMPKERFSAEFPKEGPSILRIQQVVRGDSAAYFCASSPQDRGTEAFFGQGTRLTVV.

This chain connects TRBV19 to TRBJ2-7; TRBD2 aligns across 9 bases. Losses at the gene ends were 6 bases for V and 1 base for J; bases not matched to a gene: 4. Germline CDR1 is LNHDA and CDR2 is SQIVND (reference sequence). The CDR3 is 14 residues long. CDR3 nucleotides: TGTGCCAGTAGACCTAGCGGGACTTCCTACGAGCAGTACTTC. This encodes CASRPSGTSYEQYF.

V usage is TRBV6-4 and J usage is TRBJ2-1; 7 bases match TRBD2. Germline V gene data show CDR1 as MRHNA and CDR2 as SNTAGT. The ends lost 3 bases at V and 4 bases at J; junction bases unmatched: 3. The CDR3 has 14 residues. The CDR3 DNA sequence: TGTGCCAGCAGTGAAGCGGGATCTTACAATGAGCAGTTCTTC. Its protein product is CASSEAGSYNEQFF.

The J gene is TRBJ2-3, the V gene TRBV5-1; D gene ambiguous. Per germline, CDR1 SGHRS and CDR2 YFSETQ. V shed 4 bases and J shed 6 bases, with 12 bases lying between them. The CDR3 covers 13 residues. CDR3 sequence: CASSTDLEDTQYF. CDR3 nucleotides: TGCGCCAGCAGCACCGACTTGGAGGATACGCAGTATTTT.

The CDR3 bases are TGCGCCAGCAGCTTTTCAGGGGGCAACACCGGGGAGCTGTTTTTT. It encodes CASSFSGGNTGELFF. The rearrangement joins TRBV5-1 to TRBJ2-2; 8 bases are a match to TRBD1. This CDR3 comprises 15 residues. Germline-derived CDR1 and CDR2 are SGHRS and YFSETQ. With V trimmed by 2 bases and J by 2 bases, 2 bases remained unmatched.

The V call is TRBV7-2, the J call TRBJ1-6, with TRBD1 identical over 10 bases. Per the germline V gene, CDR1 is SGHTA and CDR2 is FQGNSA. The CDR3 is 18 residues long. Trimming at V came to 5 bases and at J to 5 bases, leaving 12 bases not matched to a gene. The DNA of the CDR3 is TGTGCCAGCAGCCCCGGAGCAGGGACAGGGGCCAATAATTCACCCCTCCACTTT. Amino acids: CASSPGAGTGANNSPLHF.

The rearrangement links TRBV9 to TRBJ1-4; the match to TRBD1 covers 9 bases. The V gene's germline CDR1 is SGDLS and CDR2 YYNGEE. V was pared by 3 bases and J by 7 bases, with 10 bases of the junction left unmatched. The length of the CDR3 is 16 residues. The DNA of the CDR3 is TGTGCCAGCAGCGCACTTTCCGGGACAGGGAGTGAAAAACTGTTTTTT. Its protein product is CASSALSGTGSEKLFF.

CDR3 coding DNA: TGTGCCAGCAGCCAAACAGGAGGGGCTCGCGAGCAGTACTTC. Translated, it gives CASSQTGGAREQYF. The V and J genes are TRBV3-1 (or the pseudogene TRBV3-2) and TRBJ2-7; D possibly corresponds to TRBD2 (6 bases). With 2 bases removed from V and 6 bases from J, the gap between germline ends came to 14 bases. Germline CDR1 reads LGHDT; CDR2 reads YNNKEL (reference sequence). The CDR3 consists of 14 residues.

Here the CDR3 reads CASSYRGPPNYGYTF. The CDR3 coding sequence is TGTGCCAGCAGTTACAGAGGGCCCCCGAACTATGGCTACACCTTC. The chain uses TRBV6-5 and TRBJ1-2; D gene unclear. The CDR3 loop spans 15 amino acids. Trimming removed 2 bases at V and 2 bases at J, with 12 bases between. Looked up from germline, CDR1 is MNHEY and CDR2 is SVGAGI.

This chain connects TRBV4-1 to TRBJ1-6; tentative D call: TRBD1 (5 bases). The CDR3 covers 14 residues. Trimming shortened V by 5 bases and J by 7 bases, and 12 bases separated the two germline ends. Germline V gene data show CDR1 as MGHRA and CDR2 as YSYEKL. This CDR3 is CASSKDILNSPLHF. The CDR3, as DNA: TGCGCCAGCAGCAAGGACATACTGAATTCACCCCTCCACTTT.

V and J are TRBV9 and TRBJ2-7, with TRBD1 as a possible D gene (6 bases). The germline V and J ends were trimmed by 0 bases and 3 bases, with 16 bases remaining between them. Looked up from germline, CDR1 is SGDLS and CDR2 is YYNGEE. The CDR3 runs 16 residues. DNA of the CDR3: TGTGCCAGCAGCGTAGGACCCAGGGGCAGTAACTACGAGCAGTACTTC. Amino acids: CASSVGPRGSNYEQYF.

The chain couples TRBV5-1 to TRBJ1-4, with D perhaps matching TRBD1 (5 bases). The CDR3 consists of 14 residues. The germline V and J ends were trimmed by 2 bases and 4 bases, with 9 bases remaining between them. Germline V gives CDR1 SGHRS, CDR2 YFSETQ. Here the CDR3 DNA reads TGCGCCAGCAGCTTTCCAGGGTATAATGAAAAACTGTTTTTT. Protein product: CASSFPGYNEKLFF.

This clone was observed once. The chain combines TRBV18 with TRBJ2-7, with TRBD1 identical over 7 bases. CDR3 length equals 14 residues. After removal of 1 base from V and 6 bases from J, the junction contained 6 bases not matched to a gene. CDR1 is KGHSH, CDR2 LQKENI, per germline. This CDR3 is CASSPQDRVREQYF. The CDR3 DNA reads TGTGCCAGCTCACCACAAGACAGGGTCCGCGAGCAGTACTTC.

The V call is TRBV4-3, the J call TRBJ2-2; 12 bases fit TRBD2. Germline CDR1 reads LGHNA; CDR2 reads YSLEER. CDR3 length equals 19 residues. Germline trimming cut 1 base from V and 3 bases from J; bases unmatched to any gene: 9. CDR3 region: CASSQGGLAGGPDTGELFF. CDR3 bases: TGCGCCAGCAGCCAAGGAGGGCTAGCGGGGGGGCCCGACACCGGGGAGCTGTTTTTT.

The chain links TRBV5-1 to TRBJ1-2; D call uncertain. Trimming stripped 2 bases from V and 4 bases from J, with 9 bases between. The CDR3 sequence is 13 residues long. The germline CDR1 and CDR2 sequences are SGHRS and YFSETQ. For the CDR3, the DNA is TGCGCCAGCAGCTTCCAGGAATTCTATGGCTACACCTTC. Its protein is CASSFQEFYGYTF.

The chain is built from TRBV5-4 and TRBJ1-2; D is undetermined. This CDR3 contains 16 residues. Germline CDR1 and CDR2: SGHNT and YYREEE (reference sequence). V was pared by 4 bases and J by 3 bases, with 19 bases between. The CDR3 sequence: CASSEGQGMFDYGYTF. The CDR3, as DNA: TGTGCCAGCAGCGAGGGCCAAGGGATGTTTGACTATGGCTACACCTTC. Full variable domain (rest looked up from reference TRBV5-4 and TRBJ1-2): ETGVTQSPTHLIKTRGQQVTLRCSSQSGHNTVSWYQQALGQGPQFIFQYYREEENGRGNFPPRFSGLQFPNYSSELNVNALELDDSALYLCASSEGQGMFDYGYTFGSGTRLTVV.

The DNA of the CDR3 is TGTGCCAGTAGTACTACCCCAGAGGGACTAGGTAATCAGCCCCAGCATTTT. Its translation: CASSTTPEGLGNQPQHF. This chain links TRBV19 with TRBJ1-5; D may be TRBD1 (5 bases). The V gene lost 4 bases and the J gene lost 4 bases, with 20 bases spanning the gap. Per germline, CDR1 LNHDA and CDR2 SQIVND (reference sequence). The CDR3 covers 17 residues.

The chain has TRBV29-1 and TRBJ2-2, with D unclear. From germline, CDR1 is SQVTM and CDR2 ANQGSEA. CDR3 length: 13 residues. Trimming shortened V by 3 bases and J by 4 bases, and 9 bases separated the two germline ends. Here the CDR3 DNA reads TGCAGCGTTGATCCGGGTGGCACCGGGGAGCTGTTTTTT. This sequence encodes CSVDPGGTGELFF.

This sequence joins TRBV6-5 and TRBJ2-7; D is perhaps TRBD1 (6 bases). The germline CDR1 and CDR2 sequences are MNHEY and SVGAGI. This CDR3 comprises 15 residues. Trimming left V 0 bases short and J 3 bases short, with 12 bases between. CDR3 DNA: TGTGCCAGCAGTTACTCGTCCAGGGGTGACTACGAGCAGTACTTC. Translation: CASSYSSRGDYEQYF.